Listed here is a single T cell receptor beta chain. This entry comes from a study of blood T cell repertoires in COVID-19. This CDR3 is built from 14 residues. Germline V lookup: CDR1 SGHTA, CDR2 FQGTGA. V shed 0 bases and J shed 5 bases, with 10 bases lying between them. In the authors' workflow: Estimates of nucleated cell counts were drawn from the amplification of reference gene primers. Assay used: immunoSEQ multiplex PCR; TCRdb lists only in-frame clones, some missing. D and trimming were read from the DNA, whereas the V and J calls and clone size are those reported in that table. The table has around 100,000 clones, roughly 81% seen once.

This receptor was taken from a man between 35 and 55 years old with acute or convalescent COVID-19. V is TRBV7-3 and J is TRBJ1-1; tentatively, D is TRBD1 (5 bases). Specimen: peripheral blood. The CDR3 loop reads CASSLTPGITEAFF. The CDR3 DNA reads TGTGCCAGCAGCTTAACTCCAGGGATAACTGAAGCTTTCTTT.